A selection of T cell receptor beta chains follows, all from one sample in a study of blood T cells in healthy people across ages. TCRdb itself ran the 5' RACE reads through MiXCR, one entry per CDR3 protein. The sample lists under 800,000 distinct CDR3 sequences; roughly 20% were seen once. The sample comprised blood. All receptors derive from a man between 65 and 85 years old in good health. The CDR3 runs from the conserved cysteine through the conserved F or W. Each record gives: V gene, D gene, J gene, clone size, CDR3 protein. D genes are given only for firm matches. Expanded clones are given a class, and other clones once, few, many or no size at all.

V: TRBV6-1
D: -
J: TRBJ1-1
size: few
CDR3: CASSGPGTGNTEAFF

V: TRBV19
D: -
J: TRBJ2-1
size: -
CDR3: CATATDSYNEQFF

V: TRBV6-2/TRBV6-3
D: TRBD1
J: TRBJ2-1
size: few
CDR3: CASSSPDRSYNEQFF

V: TRBV10-3
D: -
J: TRBJ2-7
size: many
CDR3: CAISEGPGTLSYEQYF

V: TRBV6-2/TRBV6-3
D: TRBD1
J: TRBJ1-1
size: -
CDR3: CASSYSKQGRNTETFF

V: TRBV7-2
D: -
J: TRBJ2-5
size: few
CDR3: CASSFTNQETQYF

V: TRBV6-2/TRBV6-3
D: TRBD2
J: TRBJ2-3
size: -
CDR3: CASSYRSGCTDTQYF

V: TRBV28
D: TRBD2
J: TRBJ2-3
size: -
CDR3: CASSLVAGENPDTQYF

V: TRBV5-1
D: -
J: TRBJ2-6
size: -
CDR3: CASSPQPNSGANVLTF

V: TRBV6-2/TRBV6-3
D: TRBD1
J: TRBJ2-6
size: few
CDR3: CASSADRAGANVLTF

V: TRBV3-1
D: -
J: TRBJ2-7
size: -
CDR3: CASSQGGWSEQYF

V: TRBV7-8
D: TRBD1
J: TRBJ1-4
size: few
CDR3: CASSLGTGLNEKLFF

V: TRBV20-1
D: -
J: TRBJ1-6
size: -
CDR3: CSASQGGPLLHF

V: TRBV24-1
D: TRBD2
J: TRBJ2-5
size: many
CDR3: CATSDPGLAGGRQETQYF

V: TRBV6-6
D: -
J: -
size: few
CDR3: CASSPRGREQFF

V: TRBV4-1
D: TRBD1
J: TRBJ1-3
size: -
CDR3: CASTTGAGGNTIYF

V: TRBV29-1
D: TRBD1
J: TRBJ1-1
size: -
CDR3: CSVEGQGMGNTEAFF

V: TRBV24-1
D: TRBD1
J: TRBJ2-3
size: -
CDR3: CATRDRVADTQYF

V: TRBV7-9
D: -
J: TRBJ2-7
size: many
CDR3: CASSLGGSAYEQYF

V: TRBV7-2
D: TRBD1
J: TRBJ1-2
size: few
CDR3: CASSTRQGANGYTF

V: TRBV2
D: TRBD1
J: TRBJ1-1
size: -
CDR3: CAGSDTGAEAFF

V: TRBV6-5
D: TRBD1
J: -
size: -
CDR3: CASSYPQGVPRVDYGQYF

V: TRBV9
D: -
J: TRBJ2-5
size: -
CDR3: CASSPNARQETQYF

V: TRBV9
D: -
J: TRBJ2-2
size: -
CDR3: CASRIGRNTGELFF

V: TRBV6-1
D: -
J: TRBJ1-5
size: -
CDR3: CASSEGYLEPQHF

V: TRBV5-5
D: -
J: TRBJ1-1
size: few
CDR3: CASSLAPDTEAFF

V: TRBV27
D: TRBD1
J: TRBJ2-7
size: -
CDR3: CASSLSNTGQGESSYEQYF

V: TRBV7-9
D: TRBD2
J: TRBJ2-4
size: many
CDR3: CASSPGTIWNIQYF

V: TRBV3-1
D: TRBD1
J: TRBJ2-7
size: -
CDR3: CASSQRGTGRHEQYF

V: TRBV5-6
D: -
J: TRBJ2-7
size: -
CDR3: CASSLEAEQYF

V: TRBV6-2/TRBV6-3
D: TRBD1
J: -
size: -
CDR3: CTSSGGQGNYEQYF

V: TRBV5-1
D: TRBD2
J: TRBJ2-5
size: -
CDR3: CAGSFSGGPSETQYF

V: TRBV15
D: TRBD1
J: TRBJ1-2
size: many
CDR3: CATSRDGQGQKYGYTF

V: TRBV7-2
D: -
J: TRBJ2-5
size: -
CDR3: CASSLASLGETQYF

V: TRBV24-1
D: -
J: TRBJ2-5
size: few
CDR3: CATSDTYTGNGETQYF

V: TRBV20-1
D: TRBD1
J: TRBJ2-7
size: few
CDR3: CSALTAGTGDEQYF

V: TRBV7-3
D: -
J: TRBJ2-3
size: -
CDR3: CASSFSGKATDTQYF

V: TRBV9
D: -
J: TRBJ1-3
size: -
CDR3: CASSVGDHMEGNTIYF

V: TRBV7-3
D: TRBD2
J: TRBJ2-3
size: -
CDR3: CASSHGVAGESTDTQYF

V: TRBV29-1
D: -
J: TRBJ1-1
size: -
CDR3: CSVEDRPMNTEAFF

V: TRBV5-6
D: -
J: TRBJ2-6
size: -
CDR3: CASSLAEGSGANVLTF

V: TRBV7-2
D: TRBD1
J: TRBJ2-7
size: many
CDR3: CASSSRDRTYEQYF